The clone carrying this T cell receptor (beta chain) was counted at least ten times. To make TCR beta libraries, researchers used iRepertoire HTBI primers and Arm-PCR of CDR3 regions. One entry per CDR3 protein, called by TCRdb with MiXCR from the multiplex PCR reads. The sample has 300,000 to 400,000 distinct CDR3 sequences; roughly a sixth are singletons. Time point given: newly diagnosed GD, antithyroid drugs for less than 3 months. RNA from PBMCs was the source of the TCR library. Trimming shortened V by 0 bases and J by 0 bases, and 7 bases separated the two germline ends. The CDR3 runs to 14 residues. The germline V gene encodes CDR1 SGHRS and CDR2 YFSETQ. The data originate from a study of regulatory T cells in long-lasting Graves disease.

This receptor was taken from a female donor with Graves disease. The specimen was peripheral blood mononuclear cells (PBMCs), collected at new diagnosis, from a patient treated with antithyroid drugs. The V and J genes are TRBV5-1 and TRBJ2-7; the D call may be TRBD1 or TRBD2 (5 bases each). CDR3 in amino acids: CASSLAGTSYEQYF. The CDR3 DNA is TGCGCCAGCAGCTTGGCCGGGACCTCCTACGAGCAGTACTTC.